Sequencing of this T cell receptor (beta chain) was carried out in a study of cytomegalovirus exposure and HLA in healthy donors. General study results and limits: Available immune exposure information covered CMV serostatus only.

Donors sampled were nominally healthy, though unrecorded immune exposures were likely. The CDR3 totals 10 residues. Between the trimmed V and J ends, which lost 5 bases and 3 bases, there was a span of 5 bases. The V gene's germline CDR1 is DFQATT and CDR2 SNEGSKA (reference sequence). Primers: 60 Vbeta forward and 13 Jbeta reverse. Sequencing was performed with immunoSEQ multiplex PCR; in TCRdb, only in-frame clones are kept and a portion is missing. The data hold 150,000 to 200,000 clones, with around 79% observed a single time. As concerns this clone: Antigen: not known.

V and J are TRBV20-1 and TRBJ2-7; D is uncertain. This receptor was identified in a man aged 45-65 years in good health and CMV-seropositive. Sequencing used PBMCs. CDR3 protein: CSASDYEQYF. The DNA for the CDR3 is TGCAGTGCTTCAGACTACGAGCAGTACTTC.